This T cell receptor beta chain was sequenced for a study of T-cell reconstitution after alpha-beta-depleted transplantation in children. General study findings and limits: Reportedly, alpha-beta T cells present about two months post-transplant originated from several hundred expanded clones of graft origin. There were some patients whose high TCRbeta diversity at day 60 came from surviving recipient T cells and thymic progenitors. Most T-cell counts and diversity one year after the transplant came from T cells that were newly produced.

The CDR3 length is 16 residues. The junction had 8 bases not matched to a gene; V was cut back by 3 bases and J by 3 bases. This clonotype was seen only a few times. Its target is not known. For TCRbeta, the library was prepared with unique molecular identifiers. TCRdb analysed the PCR reads with MiXCR anew, one entry per CDR3 protein. Here the sample spans fewer than 700,000 distinct CDR3 sequences, 13% being singletons. This sequence was found in a male patient between 5 and 17 years old who had a stem cell transplant for acute myeloid leukemia, so the T cells may come from the graft donor. The gene calls are TRBV12-3 or TRBV12-4 and TRBJ1-5, with 7 bases matching TRBD1. This material consisted of PBMCs, mostly from graft donor cells, taken 360 days after TCRalphabeta/CD19-depleted stem cell transplant. The CDR3 nucleotides read TGTGCCAGCAGTTTTGGTAGACAGGGACCCAATCAGCCCCAGCATTTT. Encoded protein: CASSFGRQGPNQPQHF.